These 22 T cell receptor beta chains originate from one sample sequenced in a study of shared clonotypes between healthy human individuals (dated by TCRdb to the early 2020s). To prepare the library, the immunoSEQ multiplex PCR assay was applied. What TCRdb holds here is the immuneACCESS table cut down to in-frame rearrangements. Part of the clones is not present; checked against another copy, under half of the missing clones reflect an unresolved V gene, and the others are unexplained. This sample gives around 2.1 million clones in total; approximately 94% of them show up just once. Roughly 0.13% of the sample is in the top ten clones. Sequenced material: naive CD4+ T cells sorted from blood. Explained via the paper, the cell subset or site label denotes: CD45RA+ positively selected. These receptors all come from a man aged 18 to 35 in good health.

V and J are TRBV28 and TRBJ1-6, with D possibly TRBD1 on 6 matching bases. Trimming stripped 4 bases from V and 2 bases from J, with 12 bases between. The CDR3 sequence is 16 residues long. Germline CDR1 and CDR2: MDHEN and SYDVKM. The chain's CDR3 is CASSSGDGAYNSPLHF. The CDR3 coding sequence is TGTGCCAGCAGTTCAGGGGACGGAGCCTATAATTCACCCCTCCACTTT.

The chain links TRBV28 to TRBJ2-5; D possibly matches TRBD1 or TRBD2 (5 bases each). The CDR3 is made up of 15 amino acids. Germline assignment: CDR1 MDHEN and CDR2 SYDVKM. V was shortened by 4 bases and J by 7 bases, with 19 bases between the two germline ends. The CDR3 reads CASSYGGSTTLTQYF. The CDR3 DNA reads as TGTGCCAGCAGTTATGGGGGTAGTACCACTCTGACCCAGTACTTC.

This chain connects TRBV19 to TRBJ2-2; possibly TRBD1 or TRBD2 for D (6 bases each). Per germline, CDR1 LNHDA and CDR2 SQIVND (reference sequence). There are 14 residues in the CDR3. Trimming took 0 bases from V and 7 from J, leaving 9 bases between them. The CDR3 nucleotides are TGTGCCAGTAGTATAGACAGGGGAGGCGGGGAGCTGTTTTTT. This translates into CASSIDRGGGELFF.

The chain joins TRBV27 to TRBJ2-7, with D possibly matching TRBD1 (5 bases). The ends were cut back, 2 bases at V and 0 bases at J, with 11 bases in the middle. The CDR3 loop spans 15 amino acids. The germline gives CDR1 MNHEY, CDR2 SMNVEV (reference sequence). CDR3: CASSLLTGSSYEQYF. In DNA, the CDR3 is TGTGCCAGCAGTTTACTTACAGGCAGCTCCTACGAGCAGTACTTC.

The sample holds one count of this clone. Here the CDR3 reads CASSLIGGNTDTQYF. For the CDR3, the DNA is TGTGCCAGCAGCTTAATAGGTGGTAACACAGATACGCAGTATTTT. This sequence joins TRBV7-3 and TRBJ2-3; unclear D gene. In germline, CDR1 is SGHTA, CDR2 FQGTGA. The length of the CDR3 is 15 residues. Trimming left V 1 base short and J 2 bases short, with 10 bases between.

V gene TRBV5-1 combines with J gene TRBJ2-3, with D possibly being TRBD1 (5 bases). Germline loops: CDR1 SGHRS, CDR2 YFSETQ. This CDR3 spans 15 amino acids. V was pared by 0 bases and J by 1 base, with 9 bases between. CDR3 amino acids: CASSLEDKRTDTQYF. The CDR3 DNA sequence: TGCGCCAGCAGCTTGGAGGACAAGCGCACAGATACGCAGTATTTT. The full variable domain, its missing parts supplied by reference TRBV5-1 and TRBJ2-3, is KAGVTQTPRYLIKTRGQQVTLSCSPISGHRSVSWYQQTPGQGLQFLFEYFSETQRNKGNFPGRFSGRQFSNSRSEMNVSTLELGDSALYLCASSLEDKRTDTQYFGPGTRLTVL.

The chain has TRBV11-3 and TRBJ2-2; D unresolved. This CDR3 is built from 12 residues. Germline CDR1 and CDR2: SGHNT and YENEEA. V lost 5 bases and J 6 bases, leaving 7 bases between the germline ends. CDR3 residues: CASSRIAGELFF. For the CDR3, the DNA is TGTGCCAGCAGCCGGATAGCCGGGGAGCTGTTTTTT.

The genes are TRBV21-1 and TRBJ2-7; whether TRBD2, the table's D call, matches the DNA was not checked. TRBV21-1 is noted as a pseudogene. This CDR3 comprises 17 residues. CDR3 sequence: CASSKVSVAGSSYEQYF. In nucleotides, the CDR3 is TGTGCCAGCAGCAAAGTTAGTGTGGCGGGGAGCTCCTACGAGCAGTACTTC.

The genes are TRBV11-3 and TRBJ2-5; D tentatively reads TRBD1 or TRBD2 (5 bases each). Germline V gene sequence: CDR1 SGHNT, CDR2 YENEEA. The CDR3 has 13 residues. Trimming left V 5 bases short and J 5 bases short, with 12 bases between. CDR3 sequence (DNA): TGTGCCAGCAGCACGGGGCCGATCGAGACCCAGTACTTC. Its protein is CASSTGPIETQYF.

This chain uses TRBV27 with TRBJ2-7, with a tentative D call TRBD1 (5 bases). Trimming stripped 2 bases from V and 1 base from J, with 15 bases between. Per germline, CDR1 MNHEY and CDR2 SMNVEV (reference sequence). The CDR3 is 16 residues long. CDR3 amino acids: CASSLKPGQGSYEQYF. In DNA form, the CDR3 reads TGTGCCAGCAGTTTAAAGCCTGGGCAGGGTTCCTACGAGCAGTACTTC.

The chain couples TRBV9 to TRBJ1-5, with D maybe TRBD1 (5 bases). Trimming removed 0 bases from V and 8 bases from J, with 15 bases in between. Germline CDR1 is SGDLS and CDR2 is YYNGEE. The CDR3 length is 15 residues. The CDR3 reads CASSVVSGGEEPQHF. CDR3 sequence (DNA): TGTGCCAGCAGCGTAGTATCCGGGGGAGAGGAGCCCCAGCATTTT.

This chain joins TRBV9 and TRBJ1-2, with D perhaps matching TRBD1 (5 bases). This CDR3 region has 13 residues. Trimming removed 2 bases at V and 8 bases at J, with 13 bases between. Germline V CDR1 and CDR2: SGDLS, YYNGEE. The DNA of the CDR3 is TGTGCCAGCAGCGTTGCAGGGACTGGGGGCTACACCTTC. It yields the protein CASSVAGTGGYTF. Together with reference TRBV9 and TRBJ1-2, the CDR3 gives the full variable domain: DSGVTQTPKHLITATGQRVTLRCSPRSGDLSVYWYQQSLDQGLQFLIQYYNGEERAKGNILERFSAQQFPDLHSELNLSSLELGDSALYFCASSVAGTGGYTFGSGTRLTVV.

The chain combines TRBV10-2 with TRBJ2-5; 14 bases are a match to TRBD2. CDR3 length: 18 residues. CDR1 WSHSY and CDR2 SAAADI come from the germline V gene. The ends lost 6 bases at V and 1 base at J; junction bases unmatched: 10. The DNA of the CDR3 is TGCGCCAGCAGATACACGGGACTAGCGGGGGTCAGCCAAGAGACCCAGTACTTC. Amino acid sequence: CASRYTGLAGVSQETQYF.

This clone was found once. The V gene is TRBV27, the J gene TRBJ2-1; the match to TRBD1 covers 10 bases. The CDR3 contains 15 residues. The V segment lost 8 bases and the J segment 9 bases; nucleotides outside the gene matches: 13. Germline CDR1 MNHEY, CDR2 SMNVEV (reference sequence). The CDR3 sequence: CASAGGTGVNGEQFF. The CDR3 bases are TGTGCCAGCGCTGGGGGGACAGGGGTCAACGGTGAGCAGTTCTTC.

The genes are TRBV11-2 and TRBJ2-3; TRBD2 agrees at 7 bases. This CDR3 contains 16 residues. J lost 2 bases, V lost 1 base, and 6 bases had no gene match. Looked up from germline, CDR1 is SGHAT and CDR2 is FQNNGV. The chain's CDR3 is CASSLGAGRYTDTQYF. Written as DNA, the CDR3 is TGTGCCAGCAGCTTAGGAGCGGGGAGATACACAGATACGCAGTATTTT.

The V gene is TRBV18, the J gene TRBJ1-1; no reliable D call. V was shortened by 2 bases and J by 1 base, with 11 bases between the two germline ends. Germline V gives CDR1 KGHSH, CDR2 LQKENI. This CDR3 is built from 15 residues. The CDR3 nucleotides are TGTGCCAGCTCACCAATTCCGGAGGAGAACACTGAAGCTTTCTTT. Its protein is CASSPIPEENTEAFF.

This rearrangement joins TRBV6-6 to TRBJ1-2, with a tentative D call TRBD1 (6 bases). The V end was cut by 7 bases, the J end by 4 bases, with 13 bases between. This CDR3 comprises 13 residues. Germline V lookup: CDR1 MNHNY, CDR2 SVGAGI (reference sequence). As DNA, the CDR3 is TGTGCCAGCACAGAGGGGGTCGGCTATGGCTACACCTTC. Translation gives CASTEGVGYGYTF.

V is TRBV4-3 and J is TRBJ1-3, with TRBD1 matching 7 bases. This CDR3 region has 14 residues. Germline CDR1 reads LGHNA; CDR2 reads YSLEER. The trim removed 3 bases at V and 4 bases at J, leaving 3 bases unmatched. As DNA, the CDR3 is TGCGCCAGCAGCCAGACAGGGTTAGGAAACACCATATATTTT. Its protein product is CASSQTGLGNTIYF.

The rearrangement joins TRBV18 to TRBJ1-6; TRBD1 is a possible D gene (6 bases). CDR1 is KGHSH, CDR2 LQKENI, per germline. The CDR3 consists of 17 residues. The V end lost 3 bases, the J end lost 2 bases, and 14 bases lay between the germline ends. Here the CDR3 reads CASSPSAGTTYNSPLHF. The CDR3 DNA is TGTGCCAGCTCACCCTCTGCGGGGACAACCTATAATTCACCCCTCCACTTT. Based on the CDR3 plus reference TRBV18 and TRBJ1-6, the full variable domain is NAGVMQNPRHLVRRRGQEARLRCSPMKGHSHVYWYRQLPEEGLKFMVYLQKENIIDESGMPKERFSAEFPKEGPSILRIQQVVRGDSAAYFCASSPSAGTTYNSPLHFGNGTRLTVT.

CDR3 loop: CASSTGEGRVTYGYTF. In nucleotides, the CDR3 is TGTGCCAGTAGTACAGGTGAAGGACGGGTTACCTATGGCTACACCTTC. V and J are TRBV19 and TRBJ1-2; D is undetermined. The CDR3 length is 16 residues. V lost 4 bases, J lost 4 bases, and 19 bases lay in between. Germline V gene lookup returns CDR1 LNHDA and CDR2 SQIVND (reference sequence). The complete variable domain, with remaining parts taken from reference TRBV19 and TRBJ1-2, reads DGGITQSPKYLFRKEGQNVTLSCEQNLNHDAMYWYRQDPGQGLRLIYYSQIVNDFQKGDIAEGYSVSREKKESFPLTVTSAQKNPTAFYLCASSTGEGRVTYGYTFGSGTRLTVV.

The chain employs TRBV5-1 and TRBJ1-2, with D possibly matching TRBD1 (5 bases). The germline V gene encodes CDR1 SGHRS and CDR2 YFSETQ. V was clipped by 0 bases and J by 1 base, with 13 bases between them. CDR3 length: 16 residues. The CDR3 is CASSLAGRGGNYGYTF. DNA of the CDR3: TGCGCCAGCAGCTTGGCCGGAAGGGGCGGTAACTATGGCTACACCTTC.

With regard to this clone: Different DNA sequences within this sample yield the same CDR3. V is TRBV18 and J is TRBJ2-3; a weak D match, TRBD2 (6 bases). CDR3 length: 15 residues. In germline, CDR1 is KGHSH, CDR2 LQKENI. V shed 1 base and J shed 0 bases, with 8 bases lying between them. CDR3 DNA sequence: TGTGCCAGCTCACCACAGGGGACTAGCACAGATACGCAGTATTTT. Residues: CASSPQGTSTDTQYF.